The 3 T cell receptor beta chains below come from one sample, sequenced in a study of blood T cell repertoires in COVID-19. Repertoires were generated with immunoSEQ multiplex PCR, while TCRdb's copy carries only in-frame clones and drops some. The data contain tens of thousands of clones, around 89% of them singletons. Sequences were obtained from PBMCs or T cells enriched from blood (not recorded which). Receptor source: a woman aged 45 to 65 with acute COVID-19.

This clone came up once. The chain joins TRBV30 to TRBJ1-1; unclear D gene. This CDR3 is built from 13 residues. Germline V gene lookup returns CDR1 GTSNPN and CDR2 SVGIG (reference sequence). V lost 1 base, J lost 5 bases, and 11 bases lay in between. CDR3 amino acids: CAWSASGYTEAFF. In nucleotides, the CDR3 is TGTGCCTGGAGTGCCTCAGGTTATACTGAAGCTTTCTTT. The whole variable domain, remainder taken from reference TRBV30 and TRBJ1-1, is SQTIHQWPATLVQPVGSPLSLECTVEGTSNPNLYWYRQAAGRGLQLLFYSVGIGQISSEVPQNLSASRPQDRQFILSSKKLLLSDSGFYLCAWSASGYTEAFFGQGTRLTVV.

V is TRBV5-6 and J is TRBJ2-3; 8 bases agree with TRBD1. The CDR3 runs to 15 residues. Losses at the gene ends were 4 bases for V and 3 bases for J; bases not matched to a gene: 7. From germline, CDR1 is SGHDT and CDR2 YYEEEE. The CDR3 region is CASSPGTGGTDTQYF. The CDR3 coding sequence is TGTGCCAGCAGCCCCGGGACAGGTGGGACAGATACGCAGTATTTT.

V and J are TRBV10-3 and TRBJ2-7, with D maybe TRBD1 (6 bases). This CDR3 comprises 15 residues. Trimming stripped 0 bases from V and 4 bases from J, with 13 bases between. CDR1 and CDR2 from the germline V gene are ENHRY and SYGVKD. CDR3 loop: CAISESPGADYEQYF. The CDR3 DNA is TGTGCCATCAGTGAGTCGCCAGGGGCGGATTACGAGCAGTACTTC.